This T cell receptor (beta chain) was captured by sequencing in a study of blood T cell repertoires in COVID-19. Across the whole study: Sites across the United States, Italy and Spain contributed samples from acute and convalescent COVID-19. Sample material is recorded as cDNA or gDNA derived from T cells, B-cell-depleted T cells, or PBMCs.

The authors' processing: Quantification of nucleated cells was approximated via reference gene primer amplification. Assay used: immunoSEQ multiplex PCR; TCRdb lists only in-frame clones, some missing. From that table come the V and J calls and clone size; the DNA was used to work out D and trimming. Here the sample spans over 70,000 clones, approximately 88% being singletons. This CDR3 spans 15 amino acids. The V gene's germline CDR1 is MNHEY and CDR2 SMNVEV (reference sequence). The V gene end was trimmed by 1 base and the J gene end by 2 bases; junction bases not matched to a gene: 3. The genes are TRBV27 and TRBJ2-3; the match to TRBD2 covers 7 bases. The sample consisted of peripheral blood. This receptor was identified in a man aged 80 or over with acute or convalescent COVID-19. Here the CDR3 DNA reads TGTGCCAGCAGTTTATATGAGCGGGACACAGATACGCAGTATTTT. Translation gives CASSLYERDTDTQYF.